The rows below give T cell receptor beta chains drawn from one sample of a study of T cell responses to AZD1222 COVID-19 vaccine. Produced via immunoSEQ multiplex PCR; TCRdb's table is partial and in-frame only. The table has about 93,000 clones, around 91% seen once. Here the sequenced sample was peripheral blood, taken 28 days after the second AZD1222 dose. The receptors shown here come from an adult who received the AZD1222 COVID-19 vaccine. CDR3s include the opening cysteine and the closing phenylalanine or tryptophan. Each record gives: D gene, J gene, V gene, CDR3 protein, CDR3 DNA. A D gene is named only where the DNA matches it firmly.

d_gene: NA
j_gene: TRBJ1-2
v_gene: TRBV3-1/TRBV3-2
CDR3aa: CASSQEGGTLGYTF
CDR3nt: TGTGCCAGCAGCCAAGAGGGGGGCACCTTAGGCTACACCTTC

d_gene: NA
j_gene: TRBJ1-5
v_gene: TRBV2
CDR3aa: CASSLQGESNQPQHF
CDR3nt: TGTGCCAGCAGTTTACAGGGAGAGAGCAATCAGCCCCAGCATTTT

d_gene: NA
j_gene: TRBJ2-5
v_gene: TRBV19
CDR3aa: CASTPRVGQETQYF
CDR3nt: TGTGCCAGTACCCCCAGGGTCGGTCAAGAGACCCAGTACTTC

d_gene: NA
j_gene: TRBJ1-2
v_gene: TRBV7-8
CDR3aa: CASSSITDSINYGYTF
CDR3nt: TGTGCCAGCAGCTCGATTACGGACAGCATTAACTATGGCTACACCTTC

d_gene: NA
j_gene: TRBJ1-4
v_gene: TRBV2
CDR3aa: CASSEALPDTTNEKLFF
CDR3nt: TGTGCCAGCAGTGAAGCGCTCCCGGACACTACTAATGAAAAACTGTTTTTT

d_gene: NA
j_gene: TRBJ1-4
v_gene: TRBV3-1/TRBV3-2
CDR3aa: CASSPSRGSGEKLFF
CDR3nt: TGTGCCAGCAGCCCCTCCCGGGGGTCGGGTGAAAAACTGTTTTTT

d_gene: NA
j_gene: TRBJ1-6
v_gene: TRBV10-1
CDR3aa: CASNPSDCPNSPLHF
CDR3nt: TGCGCCAGCAACCCTTCAGACTGCCCTAATTCACCCCTCCACTTT

d_gene: TRBD1
j_gene: TRBJ1-4
v_gene: TRBV4-2
CDR3aa: CASSQDRDRGEKLFF
CDR3nt: TGTGCCAGCAGCCAAGATCGGGACAGGGGAGAAAAACTGTTTTTT

d_gene: TRBD1
j_gene: TRBJ1-1
v_gene: TRBV6-2/TRBV6-3
CDR3aa: CASSLFADRMNTEAFF
CDR3nt: TGTGCCAGCAGTCTATTCGCGGACAGGATGAACACTGAAGCTTTCTTT

d_gene: NA
j_gene: TRBJ1-2
v_gene: TRBV10-2
CDR3aa: CASKEGRHYGYTF
CDR3nt: TGCGCCAGCAAGGAGGGAAGGCACTATGGCTACACCTTC

d_gene: NA
j_gene: TRBJ2-1
v_gene: TRBV5-4
CDR3aa: CASSLPSSYNEQFF
CDR3nt: TGTGCCAGCAGCCTTCCAAGCTCCTACAATGAGCAGTTCTTC

d_gene: NA
j_gene: TRBJ1-2
v_gene: TRBV11-1
CDR3aa: CASSSGFGYTF
CDR3nt: TGTGCCAGCAGCTCCGGGTTTGGCTACACCTTC

d_gene: NA
j_gene: TRBJ2-2
v_gene: TRBV7-2
CDR3aa: CASSLFGGNTGELFF
CDR3nt: TGTGCCAGCAGCTTATTTGGCGGGAACACCGGGGAGCTGTTTTTT

d_gene: NA
j_gene: TRBJ1-1
v_gene: TRBV13
CDR3aa: CASIPGGRTEAFF
CDR3nt: TGTGCCAGCATTCCGGGGGGGAGGACTGAAGCTTTCTTT

d_gene: NA
j_gene: TRBJ2-7
v_gene: TRBV18
CDR3aa: CASSGTDSYEQYF
CDR3nt: TGTGCCAGCTCCGGGACTGATAGTTACGAGCAGTACTTC

d_gene: NA
j_gene: TRBJ1-3
v_gene: TRBV6-5
CDR3aa: CASSYGFAGGNTIYF
CDR3nt: TGTGCCAGCAGTTATGGGTTCGCAGGGGGAAACACCATATATTTT

d_gene: NA
j_gene: TRBJ1-6
v_gene: TRBV9
CDR3aa: CASSGTVNSPLHF
CDR3nt: TGTGCCAGCAGCGGGACGGTTAATTCACCCCTCCACTTT

d_gene: NA
j_gene: TRBJ1-4
v_gene: TRBV6-2/TRBV6-3
CDR3aa: CASSITSGTNEKLFF
CDR3nt: TGTGCCAGCAGCATTACATCGGGAACTAATGAAAAACTGTTTTTT